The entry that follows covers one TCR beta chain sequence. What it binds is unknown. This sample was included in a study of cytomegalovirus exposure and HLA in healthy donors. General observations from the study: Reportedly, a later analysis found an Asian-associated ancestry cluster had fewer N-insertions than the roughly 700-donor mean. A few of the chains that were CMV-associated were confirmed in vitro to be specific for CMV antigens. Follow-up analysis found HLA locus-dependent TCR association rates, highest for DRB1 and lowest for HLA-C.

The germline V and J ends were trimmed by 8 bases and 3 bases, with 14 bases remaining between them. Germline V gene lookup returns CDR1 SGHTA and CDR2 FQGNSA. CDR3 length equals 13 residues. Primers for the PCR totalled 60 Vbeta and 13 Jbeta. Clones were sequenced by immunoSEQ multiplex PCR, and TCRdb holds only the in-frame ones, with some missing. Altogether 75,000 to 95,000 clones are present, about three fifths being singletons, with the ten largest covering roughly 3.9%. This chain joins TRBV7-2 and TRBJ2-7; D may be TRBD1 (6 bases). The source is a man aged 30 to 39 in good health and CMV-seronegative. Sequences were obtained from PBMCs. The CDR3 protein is CASRYSRGYEQYF. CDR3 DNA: TGTGCCAGCCGATACTCCAGGGGCTACGAGCAGTACTTC. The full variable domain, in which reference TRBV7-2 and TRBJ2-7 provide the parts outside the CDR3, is GAGVSQSPSNKVTEKGKDVELRCDPISGHTALYWYRQSLGQGLEFLIYFQGNSAPDKSGLPSDRFSAERTGGSVSTLTIQRTQQEDSAVYLCASRYSRGYEQYFGPGTRLTVT.